The rows below give T cell receptor beta chains drawn from one sample of a study of T cell responses to AZD1222 COVID-19 vaccine. The data were produced by immunoSEQ multiplex PCR, yet TCRdb's version contains in-frame clones alone and is incomplete. The sample lists 100,000 to 130,000 clones; about 90% were seen once. The source material was peripheral blood, sampled 28 days after the second AZD1222 dose. The source of these receptors is an adult who received the AZD1222 COVID-19 vaccine. The CDR3 runs from the conserved cysteine through the conserved F or W. D genes are given only for firm matches. Only some rows state a clone size, as once, few, many or a class for expanded clones.

V: TRBV27
J: TRBJ2-2
D: TRBD1
size: -
CDR3: CASRPWYGTANTGELFF
DNA: TGTGCCAGCAGACCCTGGTACGGGACAGCGAACACCGGGGAGCTGTTTTTT

V: TRBV7-2
J: TRBJ1-1
D: -
size: -
CDR3: CASSLGANTEAFF
DNA: TGTGCCAGCAGCTTAGGGGCGAACACTGAAGCTTTCTTT

V: TRBV24-1
J: TRBJ2-2
D: -
size: -
CDR3: CATSDLARTTGELFF
DNA: TGTGCCACCAGTGATTTGGCCAGAACCACCGGGGAGCTGTTTTTT

V: TRBV19
J: TRBJ1-2
D: -
size: -
CDR3: CASSIGSNYGYTF
DNA: TGTGCCAGTAGTATCGGTTCTAACTATGGCTACACCTTC

V: TRBV7-3
J: TRBJ2-2
D: -
size: -
CDR3: CASSLNWQAANTGELFF
DNA: TGTGCCAGCAGCTTAAACTGGCAAGCGGCGAACACCGGGGAGCTGTTTTTT

V: TRBV19
J: TRBJ1-2
D: -
size: -
CDR3: CASSISAAGTYGYTF
DNA: TGTGCCAGTAGTATCTCGGCGGCAGGGACCTATGGCTACACCTTC

V: TRBV9
J: TRBJ2-1
D: TRBD2
size: -
CDR3: CASSVLAGDYNEQFF
DNA: TGTGCCAGCAGCGTTTTAGCGGGGGACTACAATGAGCAGTTCTTC

V: TRBV7-3
J: TRBJ2-3
D: TRBD2
size: once
CDR3: CASSLGLAAPDTQYF
DNA: TGTGCCAGCAGCTTGGGACTAGCGGCTCCGGATACGCAGTATTTT

V: TRBV6-1
J: TRBJ1-5
D: -
size: once
CDR3: CASSDPGAAHSNQPQHF
DNA: TGTGCCAGCAGTGATCCGGGGGCTGCCCATAGCAATCAGCCCCAGCATTTT

V: TRBV5-5
J: TRBJ1-5
D: -
size: -
CDR3: CASSSDGVPFSNQPQHF
DNA: TGTGCCAGCAGCTCGGACGGGGTTCCGTTTAGCAATCAGCCCCAGCATTTT

V: TRBV9
J: TRBJ1-1
D: TRBD1
size: -
CDR3: CASSLTTGSTEAFF
DNA: TGTGCCAGCAGCCTGACGACAGGGTCGACTGAAGCTTTCTTT

V: TRBV7-9
J: TRBJ1-6
D: -
size: -
CDR3: CASSLYGSGSPLHF
DNA: TGTGCCAGCAGCTTATATGGTAGTGGTTCACCCCTCCACTTT

V: TRBV5-1
J: TRBJ1-2
D: -
size: -
CDR3: CASSLAGNNYGYTF
DNA: TGCGCCAGCAGCTTGGCGGGGAATAACTATGGCTACACCTTC

V: TRBV7-9
J: TRBJ1-1
D: -
size: few
CDR3: CASKIQMNTEAFF
DNA: TGTGCCAGCAAAATACAGATGAACACTGAAGCTTTCTTT

V: TRBV4-1
J: TRBJ1-1
D: -
size: -
CDR3: CASSRTGNTEAFF
DNA: TGCGCCAGCAGCCGAACAGGGAACACTGAAGCTTTCTTT

V: TRBV3-1/TRBV3-2
J: TRBJ1-6
D: -
size: -
CDR3: CASSQATGTTSPLHF
DNA: TGTGCCAGCAGCCAAGCTACCGGGACCACCTCACCCCTCCACTTT

V: TRBV15
J: TRBJ2-3
D: TRBD2
size: -
CDR3: CATSRGPRGGGRRSTDTQYF
DNA: TGTGCCACCAGCAGAGGACCGAGGGGCGGGGGGCGAAGGAGCACAGATACGCAGTATTTT

V: TRBV4-2
J: TRBJ2-7
D: TRBD2
size: -
CDR3: CASSHETFFLAGESNAYEQYF
DNA: TGTGCCAGCAGCCATGAAACTTTTTTTCTAGCGGGCGAATCTAACGCCTACGAGCAGTACTTC

V: TRBV28
J: TRBJ1-4
D: -
size: -
CDR3: CASSFLRGTNEKLFF
DNA: TGTGCCAGCAGTTTTTTACGGGGGACTAATGAAAAACTGTTTTTT

V: TRBV4-3
J: TRBJ2-7
D: -
size: -
CDR3: CASSGGLASGYEQYF
DNA: TGCGCCAGCAGCGGGGGCCTGGCTAGCGGATACGAGCAGTACTTC

V: TRBV19
J: TRBJ1-5
D: TRBD1
size: -
CDR3: CASTLGQGVGNQPQHF
DNA: TGTGCCAGTACCCTGGGGCAGGGGGTGGGTAATCAGCCCCAGCATTTT

V: TRBV6-5
J: TRBJ2-2
D: -
size: -
CDR3: CASSYSTVIRGELFF
DNA: TGTGCCAGCAGTTACTCGACAGTGATCCGCGGGGAGCTGTTTTTT

V: TRBV5-1
J: TRBJ2-5
D: TRBD2
size: -
CDR3: CASSWLLAGQETQYF
DNA: TGCGCCAGCAGCTGGCTCCTAGCGGGCCAAGAGACCCAGTACTTC

V: TRBV6-1
J: TRBJ2-7
D: -
size: -
CDR3: CASSERRGRAYSYEQYF
DNA: TGTGCCAGCAGTGAACGTCGTGGCAGGGCCTACTCCTACGAGCAGTACTTC

V: TRBV9
J: TRBJ1-1
D: -
size: once
CDR3: CASSVDTISTSFF
DNA: TGTGCCAGCAGCGTAGACACCATCTCGACGTCTTTCTTT

V: TRBV27
J: TRBJ2-2
D: -
size: -
CDR3: CASSLGRGTGELFF
DNA: TGTGCCAGCAGTTTAGGGCGGGGCACCGGGGAGCTGTTTTTT

V: TRBV28
J: TRBJ2-7
D: -
size: few
CDR3: CASSRKGYEQYF
DNA: TGTGCCAGCAGTCGCAAAGGGTACGAGCAGTACTTC

V: TRBV2
J: TRBJ1-2
D: -
size: -
CDR3: CASSVFSYGYTF
DNA: TGTGCCAGCAGTGTCTTTTCATATGGCTACACCTTC

V: TRBV6-2/TRBV6-3
J: TRBJ2-1
D: -
size: -
CDR3: CASSNDREQFF
DNA: TGTGCCAGCAGTAACGACCGGGAGCAGTTCTTC

V: TRBV2
J: TRBJ2-5
D: -
size: -
CDR3: CASSEEGIYRETQYF
DNA: TGTGCCAGCAGTGAGGAGGGGATTTACCGAGAGACCCAGTACTTC

V: TRBV19
J: TRBJ1-5
D: TRBD1
size: -
CDR3: CASRIQGGSNQPQHF
DNA: TGTGCCAGTAGAATACAGGGGGGTAGCAATCAGCCCCAGCATTTT

V: TRBV5-4
J: TRBJ2-7
D: TRBD2
size: -
CDR3: CASSPGTSGSIYEQYF
DNA: TGTGCCAGCAGCCCGGGGACTAGCGGGAGCATCTACGAGCAGTACTTC

V: TRBV7-9
J: TRBJ1-4
D: -
size: -
CDR3: CASSPPGAGEKLFF
DNA: TGTGCCAGCAGTCCTCCAGGGGCGGGCGAAAAACTGTTTTTT

V: TRBV19
J: TRBJ1-1
D: -
size: few
CDR3: CASAGYTEAFF
DNA: TGTGCCAGTGCAGGGTACACTGAAGCTTTCTTT

V: TRBV5-1
J: TRBJ1-3
D: -
size: -
CDR3: CASSPTQVSGNTIYF
DNA: TGCGCCAGCAGCCCGACACAGGTCTCTGGAAACACCATATATTTT

V: TRBV11-1
J: TRBJ1-5
D: -
size: -
CDR3: CASSLGQTQPQHF
DNA: TGTGCCAGCAGCTTAGGTCAGACCCAGCCCCAGCATTTT

V: TRBV24-1
J: TRBJ1-1
D: -
size: once
CDR3: CATSPQKAFF
DNA: TGTGCCACCAGTCCACAGAAAGCTTTCTTT

V: TRBV19
J: TRBJ1-6
D: TRBD1
size: -
CDR3: CASSPEDRENSPLHF
DNA: TGTGCCAGTAGTCCGGAGGACAGGGAGAATTCACCCCTCCACTTT

V: TRBV5-1
J: TRBJ1-2
D: -
size: -
CDR3: CASSLASLGPGVGYTF
DNA: TGCGCCAGCAGCTTGGCCTCACTAGGTCCCGGGGTAGGCTACACCTTC

V: TRBV12-3/TRBV12-4
J: TRBJ1-2
D: -
size: -
CDR3: CASSLGSLGYTF
DNA: TGTGCCAGCAGTTTAGGTTCCCTCGGCTACACCTTC

V: TRBV27
J: TRBJ1-5
D: TRBD1
size: -
CDR3: CASSLKGRGLQIGNQPQHF
DNA: TGTGCCAGCAGTTTAAAAGGCAGGGGGCTTCAGATAGGCAATCAGCCCCAGCATTTT

V: TRBV14
J: TRBJ1-4
D: TRBD1
size: -
CDR3: CASSWTGRNEKLFF
DNA: TGTGCCAGCAGTTGGACAGGGAGGAATGAAAAACTGTTTTTT

V: TRBV19
J: TRBJ1-2
D: TRBD1
size: -
CDR3: CASSIDGTAYGYTF
DNA: TGTGCCAGTAGTATAGATGGGACAGCCTATGGCTACACCTTC

V: TRBV30
J: TRBJ2-2
D: TRBD1
size: -
CDR3: CAWVERDRGWTGELFF
DNA: TGTGCCTGGGTAGAGAGGGACAGGGGTTGGACCGGGGAGCTGTTTTTT

V: TRBV19
J: TRBJ2-2
D: TRBD1
size: -
CDR3: CASSTGTAFANTGELFF
DNA: TGTGCCAGTAGTACCGGGACAGCGTTTGCGAACACCGGGGAGCTGTTTTTT

V: TRBV24-1
J: TRBJ2-3
D: TRBD2
size: -
CDR3: CATSDGAGGPDTQYF
DNA: TGTGCCACCAGTGACGGAGCGGGAGGGCCGGATACGCAGTATTTT

V: TRBV6-5
J: TRBJ1-1
D: -
size: -
CDR3: CASSYLRGTNTEAFF
DNA: TGTGCCAGCAGTTATTTGCGGGGAACGAACACTGAAGCTTTCTTT

V: TRBV2
J: TRBJ2-1
D: TRBD1
size: -
CDR3: CASTQQGSYNEQFF
DNA: TGTGCCAGCACCCAACAGGGGTCCTACAATGAGCAGTTCTTC

V: TRBV30
J: TRBJ2-1
D: -
size: -
CDR3: CAWSREYNEQFF
DNA: TGTGCCTGGAGTCGGGAGTACAATGAGCAGTTCTTC

V: TRBV7-2
J: TRBJ1-2
D: TRBD1
size: -
CDR3: CASSSLQGNYGYTF
DNA: TGTGCCAGCAGCTCTCTACAGGGGAACTATGGCTACACCTTC

V: TRBV5-1
J: TRBJ2-5
D: TRBD1
size: once
CDR3: CASSLGTGREETQYF
DNA: TGCGCCAGCAGCTTGGGGACAGGGCGAGAAGAGACCCAGTACTTC

V: TRBV15
J: TRBJ2-3
D: -
size: -
CDR3: CATSRDPSDTQYF
DNA: TGTGCCACCAGCAGAGATCCCTCAGATACGCAGTATTTT

V: TRBV27
J: TRBJ1-5
D: -
size: -
CDR3: CASSPSWGGNQPQHF
DNA: TGTGCCAGCAGTCCCAGTTGGGGAGGCAATCAGCCCCAGCATTTT

V: TRBV24-1
J: TRBJ1-4
D: TRBD1
size: -
CDR3: CATSEGRQRTGTEKLFF
DNA: TGTGCCACCAGTGAGGGGAGACAAAGGACAGGGACTGAAAAACTGTTTTTT

V: TRBV7-9
J: TRBJ1-4
D: -
size: once
CDR3: CASSLTGTQLGKLFF
DNA: TGTGCCAGCAGCTTAACCGGGACCCAGTTAGGGAAACTGTTTTTT

V: TRBV7-9
J: TRBJ2-7
D: -
size: -
CDR3: CASSFTRYEQYF
DNA: TGTGCCAGCAGCTTTACCCGCTACGAGCAGTACTTC

V: TRBV7-3
J: TRBJ2-5
D: -
size: -
CDR3: CASSPSFPETQYF
DNA: TGTGCCAGCAGCCCCTCATTTCCAGAGACCCAGTACTTC

V: TRBV7-2
J: TRBJ1-2
D: -
size: -
CDR3: CASSSRGQDYGYTF
DNA: TGTGCCAGCAGCTCGAGGGGTCAAGACTATGGCTACACCTTC

V: TRBV27
J: TRBJ1-5
D: -
size: -
CDR3: CASSLKGNSNQPQHF
DNA: TGTGCCAGCAGTTTGAAGGGAAATAGCAATCAGCCCCAGCATTTT